This T cell receptor (beta chain) was documented in a study of blood T cell repertoires in COVID-19. Whole-study context: PBMCs, B-cell-depleted T cells, or T cells were the source of the cDNA or gDNA that made up the material.

This CDR3 is built from 14 residues. V lost 8 bases and J lost 11, with 19 bases in between. Looked up from germline, CDR1 is MDHEN and CDR2 is SYDVKM. This clone was picked up one time. Sequencing was performed with immunoSEQ multiplex PCR; in TCRdb, only in-frame clones are kept and a portion is missing. The data show some 270,000 clones, 84% seen once. Sequences were obtained from peripheral blood. This chain joins TRBV28 and TRBJ1-6; unclear D gene. The clonotype was recovered from a woman aged 40 to 55 who had recovered from COVID-19. The CDR3 spells CASGPAGLNPPLHF. DNA for the CDR3: TGTGCCAGCGGGCCCGCGGGGTTGAACCCACCCCTCCACTTT.